The sample holds many counts of the clone carrying this T cell receptor (beta chain). Its cognate antigen is unknown. The record originates from a study of T-cell memory formation after mild COVID-19. V was shortened by 5 bases and J by 8 bases, with 16 bases between the two germline ends. This CDR3 has 14 amino acids. Germline CDR1 is SEHNR and CDR2 is FQNEAQ (reference sequence). Study-wide findings and caveats: Memory from before infection featured some responding clones, which suggests cross-reactive memory joined.

From the 5' RACE reads, TCRdb called clonotypes with MiXCR, one entry per CDR3 protein. The sample has around 340,000 distinct CDR3 sequences, approximately 14% seen once; the top ten hold about 22%. This chain uses TRBV7-9 with TRBJ2-1, with D possibly being TRBD1 or TRBD2 (7 bases each). Input material: PBMCs or a T cell subset sorted from them (not recorded which). This sequence originates from a man younger than 35 who had mild COVID-19 (a few samples of this study predate the infection). Cell type and time point are not known. In DNA form, the CDR3 reads TGTGCCAGCAGCCTTTCAGGGGGGGTGGATGAGCAGTTCTTC. Translated, it gives CASSLSGGVDEQFF.